This TCR beta chain comes out of a study of cytomegalovirus exposure and HLA in healthy donors. Only a few counts were recorded for this clone. The antigen is undetermined. Study conclusions and caveats: Later analysis identified a missense DCLRE1C variant that was linked to TCR beta V- and J-gene trimming.

Per germline, CDR1 SGHTA and CDR2 FQGNSA. Trimming pared 0 bases from V and 2 bases from J, leaving 11 bases between. The CDR3 totals 16 residues. Use of 60 Vbeta and 13 Jbeta primers characterized the PCR. TCRdb's table, derived via immunoSEQ multiplex PCR, lists solely in-frame clones and lacks some. There are approximately 240,000 clones in the sample; roughly 80% occur only once, and more than 5% lies in the top ten. The specimen was PBMCs. The rearrangement uses TRBV7-2 and TRBJ1-5; D is undetermined. This clonotype was obtained from a woman aged 40 to 50 in good health and CMV-seropositive. The CDR3 DNA sequence: TGTGCCAGCAGCTTAGCGAGAGGGCTCGGCAATCAGCCCCAGCATTTT. It is translated as CASSLARGLGNQPQHF. Combining the CDR3 with reference TRBV7-2 and TRBJ1-5 gives the whole variable domain GAGVSQSPSNKVTEKGKDVELRCDPISGHTALYWYRQSLGQGLEFLIYFQGNSAPDKSGLPSDRFSAERTGGSVSTLTIQRTQQEDSAVYLCASSLARGLGNQPQHFGDGTRLSIL.